This entry lists 21 T cell receptor beta chains sequenced from one sample in a study of blood T cell repertoires in COVID-19. TCRdb keeps only in-frame clones here, not all; method: immunoSEQ multiplex PCR. The sample contains around 220,000 clones, around 80% of which appear only once. Sequencing used peripheral blood. The receptors here all came from a man aged 30 to 39 with active or convalescent COVID-19.

The chain combines TRBV6-6 with TRBJ1-4, with a possible D match to TRBD1 (5 bases). Trimming cost V 6 bases and J 7 bases, with 18 bases left between them. Germline CDR1 and CDR2: MNHNY and SVGAGI (reference sequence). This CDR3 has 15 amino acids. CDR3 residues: CASSQPGVRGEKLFF. The CDR3 DNA reads TGTGCCAGCAGCCAACCGGGGGTACGAGGTGAAAAACTGTTTTTT.

The gene calls are TRBV29-1 and TRBJ2-5; 13 nucleotides agree with TRBD2. Germline CDR1 SQVTM, CDR2 ANQGSEA. This CDR3 has 15 residues. V was clipped by 6 bases and J by 2 bases; unmatched bases: 6. The CDR3 DNA reads as TGCAGCGTCGCGGGGACTAGCGGGGAACAAGAGACCCAGTACTTC. It specifies CSVAGTSGEQETQYF.

The CDR3 loop reads CASSRPGGEETQYF. The DNA of the CDR3 is TGTGCCAGCAGCCGTCCGGGGGGGGAAGAGACCCAGTACTTC. The chain combines TRBV5-4 with TRBJ2-5; 8 bases map to TRBD2. The CDR3 loop spans 14 amino acids. Germline values: CDR1 SGHNT, CDR2 YYREEE (reference sequence). The V segment lost 4 bases and the J segment 3 bases; nucleotides outside the gene matches: 5. The whole variable domain, filled in from reference TRBV5-4 and TRBJ2-5, reads ETGVTQSPTHLIKTRGQQVTLRCSSQSGHNTVSWYQQALGQGPQFIFQYYREEENGRGNFPPRFSGLQFPNYSSELNVNALELDDSALYLCASSRPGGEETQYFGPGTRLLVL.

The V and J genes are TRBV5-1 and TRBJ1-1; possibly TRBD1 for D (6 bases). V lost 5 bases and J 9 bases, leaving 14 bases between the germline ends. The CDR3 runs to 12 residues. The germline V gene has CDR1 SGHRS and CDR2 YFSETQ. The CDR3 DNA reads TGCGCCAGCAGAGTCGATTGGGGGCAAGCTTTCTTT. Protein: CASRVDWGQAFF.

The V and J genes are TRBV6-5 and TRBJ1-2; 7 positions agree with TRBD1. There are 14 residues in the CDR3. After removal of 7 bases from V and 5 bases from J, the junction contained 10 bases not matched to a gene. CDR1 and CDR2 from the germline V gene are MNHEY and SVGAGI. The CDR3 sequence: CASTPTGTAYGYTF. The CDR3 region has the DNA TGTGCCAGCACCCCCACGGGGACAGCGTATGGCTACACCTTC.

The genes are TRBV7-9 and TRBJ2-7, with D tentatively TRBD2 (6 bases). Germline V gene lookup returns CDR1 SEHNR and CDR2 FQNEAQ (reference sequence). The V end lost 1 base, the J end lost 3 bases, and 13 bases lay between the germline ends. The CDR3 spans 15 residues. The CDR3 DNA reads TGTGCCAGCAGCTTAGGAGGGGACTTCTTCTACGAGCAGTACTTC. The encoded protein is CASSLGGDFFYEQYF.

The chain links TRBV27 to TRBJ2-3; tentatively, D is TRBD2 (6 bases). This CDR3 is built from 14 residues. Germline V gene data show CDR1 as MNHEY and CDR2 as SMNVEV (reference sequence). V lost 10 bases and J 0 bases, leaving 14 bases between the germline ends. CDR3 loop: CATRGFYSTDTQYF. The DNA for the CDR3 is TGTGCCACCCGGGGGTTCTACAGCACAGATACGCAGTATTTT.

The chain recombines TRBV28 with TRBJ2-3, with a tentative D call TRBD1 (5 bases). The CDR3 contains 15 residues. Trimming removed 6 bases from V and 1 base from J, with 14 bases in between. From germline, CDR1 is MDHEN and CDR2 SYDVKM. CDR3 in DNA: TGTGCCAGCAGCGCAGGGTTCCTCGGCACAGATACGCAGTATTTT. Protein sequence: CASSAGFLGTDTQYF.

The chain has TRBV28 and TRBJ1-2, with 8 positions matching TRBD1. The V gene's germline CDR1 is MDHEN and CDR2 SYDVKM. V lost 5 bases to trimming and J lost 1 base; unmatched junction nucleotides: 6. There are 15 residues in the CDR3. In DNA form, the CDR3 reads TGTGCCAGCAGTGGGGGACAGGCTAATAACTATGGCTACACCTTC. Its translation: CASSGGQANNYGYTF.

V and J are TRBV9 and TRBJ2-2, with D uncertain. The CDR3 length is 12 residues. V shed 0 bases and J shed 6 bases, with 3 bases lying between them. Per germline, CDR1 SGDLS and CDR2 YYNGEE. CDR3 loop: CASSVASGELFF. Written as DNA, the CDR3 is TGTGCCAGCAGCGTAGCTTCCGGGGAGCTGTTTTTT.

The chain joins TRBV5-1 to TRBJ2-3, with 7 bases aligning to TRBD2. The junction had 7 bases not matched to a gene; V was cut back by 0 bases and J by 6 bases. Per the germline V gene, CDR1 is SGHRS and CDR2 is YFSETQ. The CDR3 loop spans 15 amino acids. The CDR3 bases are TGCGCCAGCAGCTTGGGGCCAGCGGGGTCGGATACGCAGTATTTT. Translating gives CASSLGPAGSDTQYF.

The gene calls are TRBV28 and TRBJ2-2; D perhaps matches TRBD2 (6 bases). V lost 7 bases and J lost 2, with 11 bases in between. The germline V gene encodes CDR1 MDHEN and CDR2 SYDVKM. This CDR3 contains 14 residues. The CDR3 DNA is TGTGCCAGCAAGGAGGGCAGCAACACCGGGGAGCTGTTTTTT. Residues: CASKEGSNTGELFF.

This clone was detected a few times. The sample holds other DNA sequences that translate to the same CDR3. The chain employs TRBV18 and TRBJ1-2, with 7 bases fitting TRBD1. The V and J ends lost 0 bases and 2 bases, in that order; junction bases with no gene match: 3. Germline V CDR1 and CDR2: KGHSH, LQKENI. This CDR3 is built from 15 residues. CDR3 in DNA: TGTGCCAGCTCACCACCTTGGGACAGCAACTATGGCTACACCTTC. Protein sequence: CASSPPWDSNYGYTF.

The genes are TRBV28 and TRBJ1-2, with 8 bases lining up with TRBD1. Losses at the gene ends were 6 bases for V and 4 bases for J; bases not matched to a gene: 7. This CDR3 comprises 14 residues. From germline, CDR1 is MDHEN and CDR2 SYDVKM. The CDR3 coding sequence is TGTGCCAGCAGGGGGCAGGGGGCGGGCTATGGCTACACCTTC. This encodes CASRGQGAGYGYTF.

V and J are TRBV4-3 and TRBJ1-1; D call uncertain. The CDR3 totals 13 residues. Trimming shortened V by 0 bases and J by 4 bases, and 6 bases separated the two germline ends. Germline-derived CDR1 and CDR2 are LGHNA and YSLEER. The CDR3 here is CASSQDAGTEAFF. DNA for the CDR3: TGCGCCAGCAGCCAAGATGCCGGCACTGAAGCTTTCTTT.

The J gene is TRBJ2-3, the V gene TRBV7-2; possibly TRBD2 for D (6 bases). Germline-derived CDR1 and CDR2 are SGHTA and FQGNSA. Deletions cut 1 base from V and 12 bases from J, with 17 bases between. This CDR3 region has 14 residues. As DNA, the CDR3 is TGTGCCAGCAGCTTAGAGGCGGGGCTGAAGAGACAGTATTTT. This codes for CASSLEAGLKRQYF.

The chain joins TRBV7-2 to TRBJ2-3; D is undetermined. CDR3 length equals 15 residues. CDR1 is SGHTA, CDR2 FQGNSA, per germline. Trimming pared 7 bases from V and 1 base from J, leaving 15 bases between. The CDR3 DNA reads as TGTGCCAGCACCCTTTTTAAGACTGGCACAGATACGCAGTATTTT. As protein: CASTLFKTGTDTQYF.

The CDR3 is CASRDGDSSYNSPLHF. CDR3 bases: TGCGCCAGCAGAGATGGGGACAGCTCCTATAATTCACCCCTCCACTTT. The rearrangement uses TRBV5-1 and TRBJ1-6; 7 nucleotides line up with TRBD1. The CDR3 consists of 16 residues. Germline V gene lookup returns CDR1 SGHRS and CDR2 YFSETQ. The V and J ends lost 5 bases and 0 bases, in that order; junction bases with no gene match: 5.

Details on this clone: Its ends do not fully match the called genes, so a read error is possible. The chain carries TRBV4-1 and TRBJ1-2; no clear D. CDR1 MGHRA and CDR2 YSYEKL come from the germline V gene. CDR3 length: 16 amino acids. CDR3 in DNA: TGCGCCAGCACCCAACATGGGCAGACGAGAAACTATGGCTACACCTTC. Residues: CASTQHGQTRNYGYTF.

This clone was seen a handful of times. The gene calls are TRBV15 and TRBJ1-5, with D perhaps matching TRBD1 (5 bases). This CDR3 region has 16 residues. Trimming removed 1 base at V and 1 base at J, with 11 bases between. Germline V gene data show CDR1 as LNHNV and CDR2 as YYDKDF (reference sequence). The CDR3 reads CATSRGGRTSNQPQHF. As DNA, the CDR3 is TGTGCCACCAGCAGAGGGGGGAGGACAAGCAATCAGCCCCAGCATTTT.

The chain recombines TRBV12-3 or TRBV12-4 with TRBJ1-2; 7 bases are a match to TRBD1. V was pared by 5 bases and J by 8 bases, with 5 bases of the junction left unmatched. This CDR3 is 12 amino acids long. The chain's CDR3 is CASSRQGVGYTF. As DNA, the CDR3 is TGTGCCAGCAGTCGACAGGGTGTCGGCTACACCTTC.